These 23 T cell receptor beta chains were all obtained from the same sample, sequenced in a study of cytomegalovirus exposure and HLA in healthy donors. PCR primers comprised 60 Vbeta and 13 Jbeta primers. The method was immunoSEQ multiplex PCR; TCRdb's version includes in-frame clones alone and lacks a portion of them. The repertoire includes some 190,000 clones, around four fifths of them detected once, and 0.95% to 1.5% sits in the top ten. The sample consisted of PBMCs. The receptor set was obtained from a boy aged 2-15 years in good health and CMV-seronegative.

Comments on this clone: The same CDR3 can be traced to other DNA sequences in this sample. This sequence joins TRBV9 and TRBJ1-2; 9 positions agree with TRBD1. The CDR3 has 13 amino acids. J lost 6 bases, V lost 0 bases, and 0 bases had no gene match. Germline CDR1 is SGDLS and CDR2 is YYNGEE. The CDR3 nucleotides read TGTGCCAGCAGCGTAGGACAGGGGGATGGCTACACCTTC. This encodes CASSVGQGDGYTF. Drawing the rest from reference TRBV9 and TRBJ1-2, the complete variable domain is DSGVTQTPKHLITATGQRVTLRCSPRSGDLSVYWYQQSLDQGLQFLIQYYNGEERAKGNILERFSAQQFPDLHSELNLSSLELGDSALYFCASSVGQGDGYTFGSGTRLTVV.

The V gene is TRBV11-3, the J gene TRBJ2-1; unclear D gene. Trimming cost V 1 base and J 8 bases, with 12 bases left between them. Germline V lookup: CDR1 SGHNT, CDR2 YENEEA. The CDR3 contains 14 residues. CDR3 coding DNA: TGTGCCAGCAGCTTAGGCTACTTAAGCGATGAGCAGTTCTTC. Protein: CASSLGYLSDEQFF.

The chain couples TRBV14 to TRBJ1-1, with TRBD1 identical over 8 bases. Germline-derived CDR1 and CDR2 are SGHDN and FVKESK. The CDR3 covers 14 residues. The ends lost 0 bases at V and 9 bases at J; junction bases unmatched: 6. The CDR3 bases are TGTGCCAGCAGCCAAGATCTGACAGGGGTGAAAGCTTTCTTT. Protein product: CASSQDLTGVKAFF. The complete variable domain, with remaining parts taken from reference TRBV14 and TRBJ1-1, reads EAGVTQFPSHSVIEKGQTVTLRCDPISGHDNLYWYRRVMGKEIKFLLHFVKESKQDESGMPNNRFLAERTGGTYSTLKVQPAELEDSGVYFCASSQDLTGVKAFFGQGTRLTVV.

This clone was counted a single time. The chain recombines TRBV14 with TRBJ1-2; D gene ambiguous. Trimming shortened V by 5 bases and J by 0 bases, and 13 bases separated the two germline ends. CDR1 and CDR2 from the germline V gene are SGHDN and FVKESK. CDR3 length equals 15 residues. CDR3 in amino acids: CASSANRQANYGYTF. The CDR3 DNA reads TGTGCCAGCAGCGCCAACCGACAAGCTAACTATGGCTACACCTTC.

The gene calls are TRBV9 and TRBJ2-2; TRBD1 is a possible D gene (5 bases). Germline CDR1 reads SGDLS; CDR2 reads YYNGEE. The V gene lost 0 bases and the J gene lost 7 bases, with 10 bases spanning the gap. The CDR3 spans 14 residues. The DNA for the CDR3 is TGTGCCAGCAGCGTAGTCTGGGGCCTCGGGGAGCTGTTTTTT. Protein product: CASSVVWGLGELFF.

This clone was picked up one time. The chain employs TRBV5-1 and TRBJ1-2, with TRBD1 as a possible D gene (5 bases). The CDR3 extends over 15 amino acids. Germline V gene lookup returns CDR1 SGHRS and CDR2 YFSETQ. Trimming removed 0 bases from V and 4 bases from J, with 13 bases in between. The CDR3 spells CASSLGAGPFYGYTF. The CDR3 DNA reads TGCGCCAGCAGCTTGGGTGCGGGGCCTTTCTATGGCTACACCTTC.

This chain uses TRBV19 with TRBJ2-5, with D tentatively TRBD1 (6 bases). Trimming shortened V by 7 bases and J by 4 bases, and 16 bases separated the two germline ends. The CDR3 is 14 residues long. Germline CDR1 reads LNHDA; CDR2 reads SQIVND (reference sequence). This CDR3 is CASTPDRRGETQYF. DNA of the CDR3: TGTGCCAGTACCCCGGACAGAAGAGGAGAGACCCAGTACTTC.

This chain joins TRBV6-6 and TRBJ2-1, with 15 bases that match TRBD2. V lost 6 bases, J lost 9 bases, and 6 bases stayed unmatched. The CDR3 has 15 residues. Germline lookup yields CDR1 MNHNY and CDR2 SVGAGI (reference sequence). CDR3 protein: CASSPGLAGGSEQFF. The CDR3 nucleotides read TGTGCCAGCAGCCCCGGACTAGCGGGAGGGAGTGAGCAGTTCTTC.

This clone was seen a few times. CDR3 sequence reads: CASSSLSLQGMGNEKLFF. In DNA, the CDR3 is TGTGCCAGCAGTTCTCTGAGCCTCCAGGGGATGGGAAATGAAAAACTGTTTTTT. The gene calls are TRBV27 and TRBJ1-4; weak D call: TRBD1 (6 bases). Germline assignment: CDR1 MNHEY and CDR2 SMNVEV (reference sequence). The V and J ends lost 4 bases and 5 bases respectively, with 23 bases between them. CDR3 length: 18 amino acids.

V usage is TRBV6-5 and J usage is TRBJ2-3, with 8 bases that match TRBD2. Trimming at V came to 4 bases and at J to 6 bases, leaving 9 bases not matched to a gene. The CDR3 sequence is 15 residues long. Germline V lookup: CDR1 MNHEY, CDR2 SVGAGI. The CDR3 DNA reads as TGTGCCAGCAGTTCCGAACTAGCGGAGCCCGATACGCAGTATTTT. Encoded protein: CASSSELAEPDTQYF.

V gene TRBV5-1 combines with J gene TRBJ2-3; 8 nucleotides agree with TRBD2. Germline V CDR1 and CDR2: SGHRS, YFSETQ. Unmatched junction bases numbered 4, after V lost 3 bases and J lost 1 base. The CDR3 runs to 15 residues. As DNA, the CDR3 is TGCGCCAGCAGCTCTGAGACTAGCGGCACAGATACGCAGTATTTT. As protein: CASSSETSGTDTQYF. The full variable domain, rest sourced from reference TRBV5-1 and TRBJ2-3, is KAGVTQTPRYLIKTRGQQVTLSCSPISGHRSVSWYQQTPGQGLQFLFEYFSETQRNKGNFPGRFSGRQFSNSRSEMNVSTLELGDSALYLCASSSETSGTDTQYFGPGTRLTVL.

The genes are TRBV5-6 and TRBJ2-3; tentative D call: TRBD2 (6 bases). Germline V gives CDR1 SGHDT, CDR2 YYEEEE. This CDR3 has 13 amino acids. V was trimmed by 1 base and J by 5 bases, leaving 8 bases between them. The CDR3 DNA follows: TGTGCCAGCAGCTTGAGGAGGGGAGATACGCAGTATTTT. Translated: CASSLRRGDTQYF.

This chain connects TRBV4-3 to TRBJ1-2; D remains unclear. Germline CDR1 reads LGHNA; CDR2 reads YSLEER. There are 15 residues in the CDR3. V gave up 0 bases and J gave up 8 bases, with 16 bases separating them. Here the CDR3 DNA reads TGCGCCAGCAGCCAAGAAGGTGGACTAGGAGGCGGCTACACCTTC. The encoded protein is CASSQEGGLGGGYTF.

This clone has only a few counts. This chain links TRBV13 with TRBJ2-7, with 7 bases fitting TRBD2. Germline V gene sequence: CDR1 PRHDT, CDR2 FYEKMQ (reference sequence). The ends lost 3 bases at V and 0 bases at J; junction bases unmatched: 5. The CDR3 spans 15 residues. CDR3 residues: CASSFGPGGSYEQYF. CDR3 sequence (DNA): TGTGCCAGCAGCTTCGGCCCGGGGGGCTCCTACGAGCAGTACTTC. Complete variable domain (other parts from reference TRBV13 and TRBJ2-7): AAGVIQSPRHLIKEKRETATLKCYPIPRHDTVYWYQQGPGQDPQFLISFYEKMQSDKGSIPDRFSAQQFSDYHSELNMSSLELGDSALYFCASSFGPGGSYEQYFGPGTRLTVT.

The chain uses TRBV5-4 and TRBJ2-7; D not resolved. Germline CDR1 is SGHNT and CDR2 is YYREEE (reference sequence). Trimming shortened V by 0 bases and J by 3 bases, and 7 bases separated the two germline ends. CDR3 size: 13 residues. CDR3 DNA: TGTGCCAGCAGCTTGGGGAACAGCTACGAGCAGTACTTC. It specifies CASSLGNSYEQYF.

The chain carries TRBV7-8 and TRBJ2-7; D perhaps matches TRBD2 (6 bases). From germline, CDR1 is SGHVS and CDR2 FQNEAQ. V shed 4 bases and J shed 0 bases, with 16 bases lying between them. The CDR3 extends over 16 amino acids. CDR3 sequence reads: CASSWRKDGSSYEQYF. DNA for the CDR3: TGTGCCAGCAGCTGGCGAAAAGACGGGAGCTCCTACGAGCAGTACTTC.

The CDR3 region has the DNA TGTGCCAGCAGTCCACAGGGGGGAGAACAGTTCTTC. This gives the protein CASSPQGGEQFF. The chain employs TRBV9 and TRBJ2-1; TRBD1 matches at 8 bases. The germline gives CDR1 SGDLS, CDR2 YYNGEE. The length of the CDR3 is 12 residues. Trimming at V came to 5 bases and at J to 13 bases, leaving 8 bases not matched to a gene.

CDR3 bases: TGTGCCAGCTGGCGGAACCCGACGGACGGGGCTGAAGCTTTCTTT. The encoded protein is CASWRNPTDGAEAFF. The chain has TRBV6-1 and TRBJ1-1; D gene unclear. Looked up from germline, CDR1 is MNHNS and CDR2 is SASEGT. V was cut by 8 bases and J by 6 bases, with 22 bases left in between. The CDR3 has 15 amino acids.

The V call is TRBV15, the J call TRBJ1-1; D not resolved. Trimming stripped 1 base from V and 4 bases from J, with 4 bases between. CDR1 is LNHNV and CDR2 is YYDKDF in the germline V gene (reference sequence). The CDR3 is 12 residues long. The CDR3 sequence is CATSRGATEAFF. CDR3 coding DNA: TGTGCCACCAGCAGAGGAGCCACTGAAGCTTTCTTT.

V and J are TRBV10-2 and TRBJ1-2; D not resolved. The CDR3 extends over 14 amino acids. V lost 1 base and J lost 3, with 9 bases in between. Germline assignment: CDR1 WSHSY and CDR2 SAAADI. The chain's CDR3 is CASSEFTTHYGYTF. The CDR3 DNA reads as TGCGCCAGCAGTGAGTTCACTACCCACTATGGCTACACCTTC.

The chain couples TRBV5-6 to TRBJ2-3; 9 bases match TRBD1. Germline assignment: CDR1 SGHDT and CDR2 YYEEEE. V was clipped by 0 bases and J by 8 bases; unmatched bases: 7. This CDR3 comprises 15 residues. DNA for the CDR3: TGTGCCAGCAGCTTGGATGGACAGGGGAGGGCTACGCAGTATTTT. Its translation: CASSLDGQGRATQYF.

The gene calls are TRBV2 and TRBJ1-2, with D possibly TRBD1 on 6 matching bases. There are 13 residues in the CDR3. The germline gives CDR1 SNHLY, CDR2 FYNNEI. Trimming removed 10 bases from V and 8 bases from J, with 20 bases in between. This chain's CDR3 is CATEGGNFDGYTF. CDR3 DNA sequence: TGTGCCACCGAGGGGGGGAACTTTGACGGCTACACCTTC.

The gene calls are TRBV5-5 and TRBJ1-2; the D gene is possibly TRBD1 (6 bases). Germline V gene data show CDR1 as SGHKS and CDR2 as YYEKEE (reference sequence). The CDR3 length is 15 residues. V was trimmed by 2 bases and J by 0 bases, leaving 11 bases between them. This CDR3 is CASSFRQETNYGYTF. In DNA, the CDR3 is TGTGCCAGCAGCTTTCGACAGGAAACTAACTATGGCTACACCTTC. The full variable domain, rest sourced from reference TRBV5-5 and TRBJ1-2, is DAGVTQSPTHLIKTRGQQVTLRCSPISGHKSVSWYQQVLGQGPQFIFQYYEKEERGRGNFPDRFSARQFPNYSSELNVNALLLGDSALYLCASSFRQETNYGYTFGSGTRLTVV.